Following are 11 T cell receptor beta chains from one sample sequenced in a study of blood T cell repertoires in COVID-19. Measured with immunoSEQ multiplex PCR; TCRdb has only the in-frame clones, and not every one. The sample yields under 300,000 clones, about nine tenths seen once. The sequenced sample consisted of peripheral blood. All receptors derive from a woman aged 40 to 50 who had recovered from COVID-19.

The genes are TRBV28 and TRBJ1-6, with a weak D call TRBD1 (5 bases). V was pared by 7 bases and J by 4 bases, with 14 bases between. Per germline, CDR1 MDHEN and CDR2 SYDVKM. This CDR3 comprises 15 residues. This CDR3 is CASTQPGIYNSPLHF. The DNA of the CDR3 is TGTGCCAGCACTCAACCAGGGATATATAATTCACCCCTCCACTTT.

This chain joins TRBV5-1 and TRBJ2-2, with D perhaps TRBD2 (6 bases). V gave up 4 bases and J gave up 2 bases, with 18 bases separating them. The CDR3 totals 17 residues. Germline CDR1 and CDR2: SGHRS and YFSETQ. The CDR3 is CASSEPYQGGNTGELFF. The CDR3, as DNA: TGCGCCAGCAGCGAGCCCTACCAGGGAGGTAACACCGGGGAGCTGTTTTTT.

The V and J genes are TRBV5-5 and TRBJ2-7; 9 nucleotides agree with TRBD1. Trimming took 6 bases from V and 7 from J; bases not matched to a gene: 17. CDR3 size: 16 residues. Germline CDR1 and CDR2: SGHKS and YYEKEE (reference sequence). In DNA, the CDR3 is TGTGCCAGCAATACTGGCCGGGACAGGGCTGTTGGGGAGCAGTACTTC. This translates into CASNTGRDRAVGEQYF.

The genes are TRBV5-1 and TRBJ2-5; possible D gene TRBD2, 6 bases. The length of the CDR3 is 16 residues. V gave up 0 bases and J gave up 0 bases, with 12 bases separating them. Germline assignment: CDR1 SGHRS and CDR2 YFSETQ. Here the CDR3 reads CASSLAASANQETQYF. In DNA, the CDR3 is TGCGCCAGCAGCTTGGCGGCTAGCGCCAACCAAGAGACCCAGTACTTC.

J is TRBJ2-3 and V is TRBV19; D possibly corresponds to TRBD2 (5 bases). Germline V gives CDR1 LNHDA, CDR2 SQIVND (reference sequence). Trimming removed 4 bases from V and 2 bases from J, with 13 bases in between. The CDR3 runs to 15 residues. DNA of the CDR3: TGTGCCAGTAGTAACAGCGGAACCTCCACAGATACGCAGTATTTT. Its protein is CASSNSGTSTDTQYF.

The chain links TRBV7-9 to TRBJ2-4; D unresolved. The V end lost 6 bases, the J end lost 1 base, and 10 bases lay between the germline ends. CDR3 length equals 14 residues. Germline CDR1 SEHNR, CDR2 FQNEAQ (reference sequence). The CDR3 DNA reads as TGTGCCAGCAGTCCAGAGGATGCCAAAAACATTCAGTACTTC. Its protein is CASSPEDAKNIQYF.

The chain recombines TRBV5-1 with TRBJ2-7, with D perhaps matching TRBD1 (7 bases). Between the trimmed V and J ends, which lost 1 base and 3 bases, there was a span of 11 bases. CDR3 length: 14 residues. The germline V gene has CDR1 SGHRS and CDR2 YFSETQ. The CDR3 here is CASSLTGEDYEQYF. The CDR3 DNA reads as TGCGCCAGCAGCTTGACAGGGGAGGACTACGAGCAGTACTTC.

The V gene is TRBV5-1, the J gene TRBJ2-3; 9 bases match TRBD2. CDR3 length: 16 amino acids. V gave up 5 bases and J gave up 3 bases; unmatched junction bases: 10. From germline, CDR1 is SGHRS and CDR2 YFSETQ. CDR3 coding DNA: TGCGCCAGCAGTTCCCAAGCGGGAGGATTAACAGATACGCAGTATTTT. Translated, it gives CASSSQAGGLTDTQYF.

The chain is built from TRBV7-8 and TRBJ2-1, with 12 bases that match TRBD2. Per germline, CDR1 SGHVS and CDR2 FQNEAQ. V shed 5 bases and J 6 bases; nucleotides not matched to a gene: 8. The CDR3 runs to 16 residues. The CDR3 loop reads CASSQGGLAGSNEQFF. CDR3 DNA: TGTGCCAGCAGCCAGGGGGGACTAGCGGGTTCCAATGAGCAGTTCTTC.

The rearrangement links TRBV7-2 to TRBJ1-2; 7 bases match TRBD1. This CDR3 region has 14 residues. The J segment lost 8 bases and the V segment lost 1 base, leaving 7 bases of the junction unmatched. Germline loops: CDR1 SGHTA, CDR2 FQGNSA. CDR3 nucleotide sequence: TGTGCCAGCAGCTTAGGACAGGGAGAAGGGGGCTACACCTTC. The encoded protein is CASSLGQGEGGYTF.

The CDR3 sequence: CASSLMASAYTDTQYF. The DNA for the CDR3 is TGTGCCAGCAGCTTGATGGCTAGCGCCTACACAGATACGCAGTATTTT. The rearrangement links TRBV5-4 to TRBJ2-3; TRBD2 is a possible D gene (6 bases). Trimming removed 1 base from V and 2 bases from J, with 14 bases in between. The CDR3 extends over 16 amino acids. Germline V gene lookup returns CDR1 SGHNT and CDR2 YYREEE (reference sequence).